This entry lists 2 T cell receptor beta chains sequenced from one sample in a study of cytomegalovirus exposure and HLA in healthy donors. 13 Jbeta primers and 60 Vbeta primers were used for the PCR. Sequenced by immunoSEQ multiplex PCR; TCRdb stores in-frame clones only, minus some. Of about 180,000 clones detected, 65% to 80% appear once; the ten largest clones hold 0.69%. The sample taken for sequencing was PBMCs. The receptor set was obtained from a woman aged 40 to 50 in good health and CMV-seronegative.

The CDR3 sequence: CATSVDRAAGNTIYF. CDR3 bases: TGTGCCACCAGCGTGGACAGGGCAGCTGGAAACACCATATATTTT. The chain is built from TRBV15 and TRBJ1-3, with 8 bases identical to TRBD1. There are 15 residues in the CDR3. V lost 5 bases, J lost 2 bases, and 5 bases stayed unmatched. The germline gives CDR1 LNHNV, CDR2 YYDKDF (reference sequence).

This chain uses TRBV11-2 with TRBJ2-3; possible D gene TRBD2, 6 bases. Germline values: CDR1 SGHAT, CDR2 FQNNGV. This CDR3 is built from 16 residues. With 1 base removed from V and 3 bases from J, the gap between germline ends came to 14 bases. CDR3 region: CASSLVGGKGTDTQYF. The CDR3 nucleotides read TGTGCCAGCAGCTTAGTTGGAGGGAAGGGAACAGATACGCAGTATTTT.